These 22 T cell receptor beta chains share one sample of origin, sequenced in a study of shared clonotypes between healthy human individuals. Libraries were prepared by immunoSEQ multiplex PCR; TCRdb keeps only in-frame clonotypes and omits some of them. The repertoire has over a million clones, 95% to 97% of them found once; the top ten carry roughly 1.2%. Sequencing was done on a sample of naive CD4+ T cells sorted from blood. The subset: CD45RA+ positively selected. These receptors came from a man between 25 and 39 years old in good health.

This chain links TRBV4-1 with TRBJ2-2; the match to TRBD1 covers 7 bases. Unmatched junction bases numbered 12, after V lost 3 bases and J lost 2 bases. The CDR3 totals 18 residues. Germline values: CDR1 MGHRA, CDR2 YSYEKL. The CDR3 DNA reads TGCGCCAGCAGCCACAGTTTGACAGGGTTTAGTAACACCGGGGAGCTGTTTTTT. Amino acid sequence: CASSHSLTGFSNTGELFF.

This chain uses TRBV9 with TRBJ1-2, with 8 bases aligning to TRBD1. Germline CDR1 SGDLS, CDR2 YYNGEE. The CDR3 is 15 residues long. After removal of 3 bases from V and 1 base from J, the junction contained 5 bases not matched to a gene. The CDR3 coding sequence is TGTGCCAGCAGCGCAGGGACAGGACATAACTATGGCTACACCTTC. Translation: CASSAGTGHNYGYTF.

CDR3 amino acids: CSVEGQGVGKTQYF. CDR3 DNA sequence: TGCAGCGTTGAAGGACAGGGGGTCGGAAAGACCCAGTACTTC. The V gene is TRBV29-1, the J gene TRBJ2-5; TRBD1 aligns across 9 bases. CDR3 length equals 14 residues. The V gene's germline CDR1 is SQVTM and CDR2 ANQGSEA. Trimming took 1 base from V and 6 from J; bases not matched to a gene: 6.

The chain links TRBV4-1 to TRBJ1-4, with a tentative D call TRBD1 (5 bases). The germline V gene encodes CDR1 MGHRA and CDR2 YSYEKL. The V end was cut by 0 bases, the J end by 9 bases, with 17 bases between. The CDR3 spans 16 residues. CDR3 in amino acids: CASSQEGRTWGKKLFF. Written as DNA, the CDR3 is TGCGCCAGCAGCCAAGAGGGGCGGACCTGGGGAAAAAAACTGTTTTTT.

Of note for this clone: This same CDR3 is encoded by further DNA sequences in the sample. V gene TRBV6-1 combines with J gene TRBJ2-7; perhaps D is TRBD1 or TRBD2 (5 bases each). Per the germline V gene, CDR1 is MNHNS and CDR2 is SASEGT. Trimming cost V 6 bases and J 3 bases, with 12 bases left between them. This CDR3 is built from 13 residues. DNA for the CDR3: TGTGCCAGCAGCCGGGACCCCAGCTACGAGCAGTACTTC. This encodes CASSRDPSYEQYF.

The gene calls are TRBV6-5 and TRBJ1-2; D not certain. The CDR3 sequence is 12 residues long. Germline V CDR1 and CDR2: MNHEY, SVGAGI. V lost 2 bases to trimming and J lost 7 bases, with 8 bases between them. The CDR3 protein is CASSYRAGGYTF. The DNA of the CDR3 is TGTGCCAGCAGTTACAGGGCTGGTGGCTACACCTTC.

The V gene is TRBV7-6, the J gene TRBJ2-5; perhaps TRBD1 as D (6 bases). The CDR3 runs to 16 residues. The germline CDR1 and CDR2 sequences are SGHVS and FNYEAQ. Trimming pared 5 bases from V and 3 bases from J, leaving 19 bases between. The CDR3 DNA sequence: TGTGCCAGCAGCAAGATAGGGGGTCCCCTGAAAGAGACCCAGTACTTC. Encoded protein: CASSKIGGPLKETQYF.

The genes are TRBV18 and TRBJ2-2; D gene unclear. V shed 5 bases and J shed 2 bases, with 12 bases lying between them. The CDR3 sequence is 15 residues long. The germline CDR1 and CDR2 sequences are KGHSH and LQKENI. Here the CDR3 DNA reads TGTGCCAGCTCAGCCCGACTGATTAACACCGGGGAGCTGTTTTTT. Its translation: CASSARLINTGELFF.

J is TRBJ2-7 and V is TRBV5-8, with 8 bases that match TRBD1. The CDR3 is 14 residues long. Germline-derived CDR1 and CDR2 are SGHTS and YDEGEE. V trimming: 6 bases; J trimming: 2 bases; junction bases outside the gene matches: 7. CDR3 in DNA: TGTGCCAGCAAACCCGGGACAGGAGCCTACGAGCAGTACTTC. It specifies CASKPGTGAYEQYF.

In DNA form, the CDR3 reads TGTGCCAGCATATCCAGGAGGTGGATGAACACTGAAGCTTTCTTT. The encoded protein is CASISRRWMNTEAFF. The rearrangement uses TRBV27 and TRBJ1-1; D is unresolved. The germline gives CDR1 MNHEY, CDR2 SMNVEV (reference sequence). Trimming pared 7 bases from V and 0 bases from J, leaving 15 bases between. The CDR3 is 15 amino acids.

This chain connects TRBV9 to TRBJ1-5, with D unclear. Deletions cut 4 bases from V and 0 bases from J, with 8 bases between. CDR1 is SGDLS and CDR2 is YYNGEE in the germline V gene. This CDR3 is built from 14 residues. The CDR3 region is CASSRHFSNQPQHF. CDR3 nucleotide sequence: TGTGCCAGCAGCCGACATTTTAGCAATCAGCCCCAGCATTTT.

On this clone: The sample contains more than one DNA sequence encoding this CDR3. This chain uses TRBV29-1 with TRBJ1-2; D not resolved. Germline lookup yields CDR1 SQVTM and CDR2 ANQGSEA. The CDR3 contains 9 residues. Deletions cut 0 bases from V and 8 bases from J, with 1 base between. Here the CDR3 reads CSVEDGYTF. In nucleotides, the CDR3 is TGCAGCGTTGAAGACGGCTACACCTTC.

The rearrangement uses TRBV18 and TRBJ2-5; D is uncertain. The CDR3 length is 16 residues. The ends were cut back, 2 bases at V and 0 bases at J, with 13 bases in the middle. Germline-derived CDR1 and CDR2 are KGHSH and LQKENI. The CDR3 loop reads CASSPRPGKYQETQYF. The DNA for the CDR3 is TGTGCCAGCTCACCAAGGCCAGGAAAGTACCAAGAGACCCAGTACTTC. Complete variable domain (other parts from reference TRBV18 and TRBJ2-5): NAGVMQNPRHLVRRRGQEARLRCSPMKGHSHVYWYRQLPEEGLKFMVYLQKENIIDESGMPKERFSAEFPKEGPSILRIQQVVRGDSAAYFCASSPRPGKYQETQYFGPGTRLLVL.

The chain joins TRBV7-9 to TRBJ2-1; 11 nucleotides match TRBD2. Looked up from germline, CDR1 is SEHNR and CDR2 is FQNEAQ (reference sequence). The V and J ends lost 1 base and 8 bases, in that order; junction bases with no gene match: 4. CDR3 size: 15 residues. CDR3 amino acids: CASSLELAGVDEQFF. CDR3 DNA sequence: TGTGCCAGCAGCTTAGAACTAGCGGGAGTCGATGAGCAGTTCTTC. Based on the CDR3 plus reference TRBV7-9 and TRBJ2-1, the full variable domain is DTGVSQNPRHKITKRGQNVTFRCDPISEHNRLYWYRQTLGQGPEFLTYFQNEAQLEKSRLLSDRFSAERPKGSFSTLEIQRTEQGDSAMYLCASSLELAGVDEQFFGPGTRLTVL.

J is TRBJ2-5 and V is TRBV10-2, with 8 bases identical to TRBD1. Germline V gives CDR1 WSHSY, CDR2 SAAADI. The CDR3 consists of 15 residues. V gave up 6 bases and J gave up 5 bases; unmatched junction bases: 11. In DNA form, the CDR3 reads TGCGCCAGCAGCGAACAGGGGGTTCGGGACGAGACCCAGTACTTC. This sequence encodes CASSEQGVRDETQYF.

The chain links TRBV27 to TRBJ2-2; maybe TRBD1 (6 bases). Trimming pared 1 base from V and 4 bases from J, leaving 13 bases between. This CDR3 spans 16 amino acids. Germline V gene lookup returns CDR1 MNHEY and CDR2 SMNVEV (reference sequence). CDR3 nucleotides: TGTGCCAGCAGTTTATTTTTCACAGGGAGCACCGGGGAGCTGTTTTTT. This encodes CASSLFFTGSTGELFF.

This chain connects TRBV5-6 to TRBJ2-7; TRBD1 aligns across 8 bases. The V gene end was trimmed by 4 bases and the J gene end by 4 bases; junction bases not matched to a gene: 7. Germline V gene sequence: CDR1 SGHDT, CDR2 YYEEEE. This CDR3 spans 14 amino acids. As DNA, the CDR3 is TGTGCCAGCAGCACCGGACAGGGTCGATACGAGCAGTACTTC. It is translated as CASSTGQGRYEQYF.

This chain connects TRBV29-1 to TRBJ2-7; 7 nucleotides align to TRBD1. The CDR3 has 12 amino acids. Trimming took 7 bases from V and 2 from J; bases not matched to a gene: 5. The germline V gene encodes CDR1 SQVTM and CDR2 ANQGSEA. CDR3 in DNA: TGCAGCGACAGGGGAAACACCTACGAGCAGTACTTC. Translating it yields CSDRGNTYEQYF.

The CDR3 coding sequence is TGCGCCAGCAGCCAATCAGCCGGGGACCCAGGATCCTACGAGCAGTACTTC. It translates to CASSQSAGDPGSYEQYF. The genes are TRBV4-1 and TRBJ2-7; the D gene could be TRBD1 or TRBD2 (5 bases each). The V end lost 2 bases, the J end lost 1 base, and 18 bases lay between the germline ends. Germline CDR1 and CDR2: MGHRA and YSYEKL. This CDR3 comprises 17 residues.

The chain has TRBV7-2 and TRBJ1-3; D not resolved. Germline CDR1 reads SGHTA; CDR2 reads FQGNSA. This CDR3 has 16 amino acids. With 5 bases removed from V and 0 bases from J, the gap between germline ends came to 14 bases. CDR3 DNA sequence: TGTGCCAGCAGCCCCCGAGTGCCCCGCTCTGGAAACACCATATATTTT. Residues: CASSPRVPRSGNTIYF.

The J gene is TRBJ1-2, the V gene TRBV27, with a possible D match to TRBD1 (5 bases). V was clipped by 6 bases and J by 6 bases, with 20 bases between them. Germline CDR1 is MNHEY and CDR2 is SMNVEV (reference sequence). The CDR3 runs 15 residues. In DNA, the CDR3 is TGTGCCAGCAGGAGGTGGAACAGGAGCAGCGATGGCTACACCTTC. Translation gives CASRRWNRSSDGYTF.

CDR3 coding DNA: TGTGCCAGCAGCCAACGGGCCTACCAAGAGACCCAGTACTTC. Its translation: CASSQRAYQETQYF. This rearrangement joins TRBV7-9 to TRBJ2-5; D is ambiguous. Trimming took off 5 bases at V and 0 bases at J, with 10 bases between the two ends. The germline CDR1 and CDR2 sequences are SEHNR and FQNEAQ (reference sequence). The CDR3 loop spans 14 amino acids.